This record looks at one T cell receptor (beta chain) sequence and its context. As yet, its antigen is unknown. The entry originates in a study of CD8+ T cells in alopecia areata. Study results and limitations: For lesional scalp, especially alopecia totalis/universalis, clonality was higher than in normal scalp. Whereas mice showed it more clearly, TCR sharing across patients was murkier, possibly because of HLA. Sequencing of scalp samples also captures resident alphabeta T cells of normal skin.

PBMCs served as the source from which CD4+ and CD8+ T cells were sorted. RNA, once extracted, was reverse transcribed into cDNA for use as the sequencing template. The table came from immunoSEQ multiplex PCR; TCRdb's copy has only in-frame clones and leaves some out. Found here are about 200,000 clones, around 50% of them singletons; the top ten hold 4.9%. CDR3 size: 11 residues. Germline V gene sequence: CDR1 SQVTM, CDR2 ANQGSEA. The ends were cut back, 0 bases at V and 12 bases at J, with 11 bases in the middle. This chain connects TRBV29-1 to TRBJ2-5, with D maybe TRBD2 (5 bases). Specimen: CD8+ T cells sorted from blood. The origin of this receptor is a human donor in good health. CDR3 bases: TGCAGCGTTGAAGACGGGGTGGTGGAGTACTTC. Encoded protein: CSVEDGVVEYF. Supplemented by reference TRBV29-1 and TRBJ2-5, the full variable domain reads SAVISQKPSRDICQRGTSLTIQCQVDSQVTMMFWYRQQPGQSLTLIATANQGSEATYESGFVIDKFPISRPNLTFSTLTVSNMSPEDSSIYLCSVEDGVVEYFGPGTRLLVL.